These 18 T cell receptor beta chains were sequenced from one sample in a study of blood T cell repertoires in COVID-19. Data came from immunoSEQ multiplex PCR; TCRdb stores just in-frame clones and leaves some out. The repertoire holds 100,000 to 150,000 clones, with about 83% as singletons. The specimen sequenced was peripheral blood. The receptors here all came from an elderly man with active or convalescent COVID-19.

Concerning this clone: One end of the junction fails to match germline, which may point to a read error. The V gene is TRBV6-5, the J gene TRBJ1-2; 10 bases fit TRBD1. The CDR3 covers 15 residues. Per the germline V gene, CDR1 is MNHEY and CDR2 is SVGAGI. The CDR3 DNA follows: TGTGCCAGCAGTGACTCGGGACAGGGGAACTATGGCTACACCTTC. It yields the protein CASSDSGQGNYGYTF.

The V gene is TRBV7-7, the J gene TRBJ2-2, with D possibly being TRBD1 (6 bases). V gave up 2 bases and J gave up 2 bases, with 9 bases separating them. The CDR3 is 15 amino acids. In germline, CDR1 is SSHAT, CDR2 FNYEAQ (reference sequence). DNA for the CDR3: TGTGCCAGCAGCTTACCGGGACACAACACCGGGGAGCTGTTTTTT. Translation: CASSLPGHNTGELFF. Full variable domain (remainder filled in from reference TRBV7-7 and TRBJ2-2): GAGVSQSPRYKVTKRGQDVTLRCDPISSHATLYWYQQALGQGPEFLTYFNYEAQPDKSGLPSDRFSAERPEGSISTLTIQRTEQRDSAMYRCASSLPGHNTGELFFGEGSRLTVL.

This clone appeared a few times. This chain uses TRBV28 with TRBJ1-2; 9 bases map to TRBD1. Losses at the gene ends were 6 bases for V and 4 bases for J; bases not matched to a gene: 12. Germline-derived CDR1 and CDR2 are MDHEN and SYDVKM. This CDR3 has 16 residues. In DNA form, the CDR3 reads TGTGCCAGCAGACCGGGACAGGGCCCCCAGGGCTATGGCTACACCTTC. Encoded protein: CASRPGQGPQGYGYTF.

This chain links TRBV9 with TRBJ2-1, with a weak D call TRBD2 (7 bases). Between the trimmed V and J ends, which lost 0 bases and 6 bases, there was a span of 19 bases. The CDR3 has 17 residues. Germline CDR1 reads SGDLS; CDR2 reads YYNGEE. The CDR3 reads CASSVESVGGTFNEQFF. CDR3 coding DNA: TGTGCCAGCAGCGTAGAGAGCGTGGGGGGGACATTCAATGAGCAGTTCTTC.

The chain has TRBV5-1 and TRBJ1-3, with D unresolved. Trimming removed 0 bases from V and 0 bases from J, with 10 bases in between. CDR1 and CDR2 (germline): SGHRS, YFSETQ. The CDR3 loop spans 16 amino acids. The chain's CDR3 is CASSLEAASSGNTIYF. CDR3 nucleotide sequence: TGCGCCAGCAGCTTGGAGGCGGCTAGCTCTGGAAACACCATATATTTT.

A single count supports this clone. The CDR3 DNA reads as TGTGCCAGCAGTTGGGACAGGGTAGAGACCCAGTACTTC. Its translation is CASSWDRVETQYF. This rearrangement joins TRBV12-3 or TRBV12-4 to TRBJ2-5, with 9 bases aligning to TRBD1. This CDR3 region has 13 residues. Germline trimming cut 4 bases from V and 4 bases from J; bases unmatched to any gene: 1.

The chain links TRBV7-9 to TRBJ1-2; D perhaps matches TRBD1 (6 bases). V lost 1 base and J 2 bases, leaving 11 bases between the germline ends. Germline loops: CDR1 SEHNR, CDR2 FQNEAQ (reference sequence). The CDR3 totals 15 residues. The CDR3 nucleotides are TGTGCCAGCAGCTTAGGGACAGTGCCCAACTATGGCTACACCTTC. Translating gives CASSLGTVPNYGYTF.

The chain is built from TRBV6-4 and TRBJ1-2; 8 bases agree with TRBD1. The CDR3 sequence is 16 residues long. V shed 4 bases, J shed 4 bases, and the junction held 11 bases outside the gene matches. The germline CDR1 and CDR2 sequences are MRHNA and SNTAGT. The CDR3 here is CASSVPRTGPLYGYTF. CDR3 sequence (DNA): TGTGCCAGCAGTGTCCCTAGGACAGGGCCCCTCTATGGCTACACCTTC.

This clone came up a few times. CDR3 nucleotides: TGTGCCAGCAGCGAACAGGGTGGCATTCAGTACTTC. Its protein product is CASSEQGGIQYF. The genes are TRBV6-2 or TRBV6-3 and TRBJ2-4, with D possibly being TRBD1 (6 bases). This CDR3 contains 12 residues. V lost 6 bases to trimming and J lost 9 bases, with 12 bases between them. In germline, CDR1 is MNHEY, CDR2 SVGEGT.

The V gene is TRBV18, the J gene TRBJ2-7; D may be TRBD1 (6 bases). V shed 5 bases and J shed 1 base, with 9 bases lying between them. This CDR3 is 13 amino acids long. Germline CDR1 is KGHSH and CDR2 is LQKENI. This CDR3 is CASSDQGSYEQYF. CDR3 nucleotides: TGTGCCAGCTCAGATCAGGGGTCCTACGAGCAGTACTTC.

This clone was counted at least ten times. The rearrangement joins TRBV7-8 to TRBJ2-7; D may be TRBD1 (6 bases). Germline assignment: CDR1 SGHVS and CDR2 FQNEAQ. The CDR3 sequence is 15 residues long. Deletions cut 5 bases from V and 3 bases from J, with 17 bases between. DNA of the CDR3: TGTGCCAGCAGCCATCAGCGAGGGGGTTACTACGAGCAGTACTTC. It is translated as CASSHQRGGYYEQYF.

The CDR3 bases are TGTGCCAGCAGCATGCTAGCGGGGGGAGTATCTGGGGCCAACGTCCTGACTTTC. It translates to CASSMLAGGVSGANVLTF. V and J are TRBV11-2 and TRBJ2-6; 11 positions agree with TRBD2. The CDR3 is 18 amino acids. Germline CDR1 is SGHAT and CDR2 is FQNNGV. V gave up 5 bases and J gave up 1 base; unmatched junction bases: 7.

V and J are TRBV11-2 and TRBJ1-3; possible D gene TRBD1, 6 bases. CDR3 length: 15 residues. CDR1 SGHAT and CDR2 FQNNGV come from the germline V gene. V dropped 1 base and J dropped 4 bases, with 11 bases sitting between them. Here the CDR3 reads CASSLAGARGNTIYF. CDR3 DNA sequence: TGTGCCAGCAGCTTAGCAGGGGCAAGAGGAAACACCATATATTTT.

This clone was picked up one time. V gene TRBV12-5 combines with J gene TRBJ2-7, with 7 bases aligning to TRBD1. The CDR3 is 14 amino acids. Germline lookup yields CDR1 LGHNT and CDR2 FRNRAP. With V trimmed by 3 bases and J by 5 bases, 7 bases remained unmatched. Here the CDR3 reads CASGFSGQRHEQYF. CDR3 nucleotide sequence: TGTGCTAGTGGTTTTTCGGGACAGAGGCACGAGCAGTACTTC.

V gene TRBV5-6 combines with J gene TRBJ1-4, with D perhaps matching TRBD1 (5 bases). The CDR3 is 19 amino acids. Per germline, CDR1 SGHDT and CDR2 YYEEEE. Trimming took 0 bases from V and 4 from J, leaving 22 bases between them. CDR3 DNA sequence: TGTGCCAGCAGCTTGGGGCTGCGGAGGGGTATAACGGATAATGAAAAACTGTTTTTT. Protein product: CASSLGLRRGITDNEKLFF.

The chain links TRBV6-5 to TRBJ2-5, with TRBD2 matching 8 bases. Germline CDR1 and CDR2: MNHEY and SVGAGI. The CDR3 has 14 residues. V lost 7 bases, J lost 4 bases, and 8 bases stayed unmatched. In nucleotides, the CDR3 is TGTGCCAGCACCGACCGAGCGGGGGCAGAGACCCAGTACTTC. Amino acid sequence: CASTDRAGAETQYF.

The chain combines TRBV3-1 (or the pseudogene TRBV3-2) with TRBJ2-2; TRBD2 aligns across 7 bases. In germline, CDR1 is LGHDT, CDR2 YNNKEL (reference sequence). V shed 0 bases and J 5 bases; nucleotides not matched to a gene: 12. The CDR3 is made up of 18 amino acids. The CDR3 coding sequence is TGTGCCAGCAGCCAAGACGTATTGCGGGGGTCGAGGACCGGGGAGCTGTTTTTT. The encoded protein is CASSQDVLRGSRTGELFF.

The rearrangement uses TRBV18 and TRBJ2-5, with TRBD2 matching over 11 bases. The germline CDR1 and CDR2 sequences are KGHSH and LQKENI. CDR3 length: 16 amino acids. V shed 2 bases and J 2 bases; nucleotides not matched to a gene: 4. The DNA of the CDR3 is TGTGCCAGCTCACCAACTAGCGGGGGCGTACAAGAGACCCAGTACTTC. This sequence encodes CASSPTSGGVQETQYF.